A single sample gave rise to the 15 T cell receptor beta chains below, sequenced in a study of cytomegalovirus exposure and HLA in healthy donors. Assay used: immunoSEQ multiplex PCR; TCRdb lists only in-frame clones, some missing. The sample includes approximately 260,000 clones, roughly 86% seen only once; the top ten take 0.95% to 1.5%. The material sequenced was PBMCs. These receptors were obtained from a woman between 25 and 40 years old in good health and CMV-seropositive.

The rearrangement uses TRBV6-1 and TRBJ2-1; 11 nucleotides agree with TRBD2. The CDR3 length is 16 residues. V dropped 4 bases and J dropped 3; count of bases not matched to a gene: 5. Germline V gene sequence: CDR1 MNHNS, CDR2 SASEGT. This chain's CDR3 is CASSGRLAGLYNEQFF. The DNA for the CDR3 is TGTGCCAGCAGTGGGCGACTAGCGGGGCTCTACAATGAGCAGTTCTTC.

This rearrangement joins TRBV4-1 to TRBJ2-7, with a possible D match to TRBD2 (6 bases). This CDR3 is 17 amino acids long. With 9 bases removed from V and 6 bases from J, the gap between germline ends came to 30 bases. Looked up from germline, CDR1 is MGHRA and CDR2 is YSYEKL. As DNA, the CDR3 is TGCGCCAGTTCGAACCTACAAGCCAGGACTACAACGGCCGAGCAGTACTTC. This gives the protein CASSNLQARTTTAEQYF.

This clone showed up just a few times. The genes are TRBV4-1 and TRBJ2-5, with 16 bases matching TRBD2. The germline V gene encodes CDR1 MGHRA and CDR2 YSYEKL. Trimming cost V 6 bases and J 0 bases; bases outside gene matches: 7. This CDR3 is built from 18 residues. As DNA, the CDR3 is TGCGCCAGCAGGCCGGGACTAGCGGGAGGGGGGTACCAAGAGACCCAGTACTTC. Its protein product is CASRPGLAGGGYQETQYF.

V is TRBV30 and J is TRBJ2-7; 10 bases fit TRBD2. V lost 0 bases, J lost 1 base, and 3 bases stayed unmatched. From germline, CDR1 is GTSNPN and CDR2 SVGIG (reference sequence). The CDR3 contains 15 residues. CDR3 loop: CAWSVKREGSYEQYF. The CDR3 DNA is TGTGCCTGGAGTGTCAAGCGGGAGGGATCCTACGAGCAGTACTTC. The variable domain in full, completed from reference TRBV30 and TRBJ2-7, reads SQTIHQWPATLVQPVGSPLSLECTVEGTSNPNLYWYRQAAGRGLQLLFYSVGIGQISSEVPQNLSASRPQDRQFILSSKKLLLSDSGFYLCAWSVKREGSYEQYFGPGTRLTVT.

CDR3 coding DNA: TGTGCCAGCAGTATTATCCCAGGGGGTAGGGCGCATTTT. Translation: CASSIIPGGRAHF. This sequence joins TRBV2 and TRBJ1-5; 7 bases fit TRBD1. Trimming cost V 5 bases and J 15 bases; bases outside gene matches: 13. CDR1 SNHLY and CDR2 FYNNEI come from the germline V gene. The CDR3 sequence is 13 residues long.

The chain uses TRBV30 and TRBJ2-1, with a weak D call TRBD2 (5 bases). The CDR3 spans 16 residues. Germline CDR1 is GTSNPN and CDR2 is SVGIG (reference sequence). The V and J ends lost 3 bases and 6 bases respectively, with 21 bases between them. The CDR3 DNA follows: TGTGCCTGGAGCGATACGACTACGAGGTGGATCAATGAGCAGTTCTTC. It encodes CAWSDTTTRWINEQFF.

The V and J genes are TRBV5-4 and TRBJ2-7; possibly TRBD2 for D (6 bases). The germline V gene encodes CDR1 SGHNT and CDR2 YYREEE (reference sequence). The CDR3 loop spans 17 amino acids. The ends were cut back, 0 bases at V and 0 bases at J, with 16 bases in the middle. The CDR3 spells CASSLAQGTPGSYEQYF. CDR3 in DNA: TGTGCCAGCAGCTTGGCCCAAGGGACTCCTGGCTCCTACGAGCAGTACTTC.

The CDR3 coding sequence is TGTGCCAGCAGCGGCAGGGGGCCAGATACGCAGTATTTT. Amino acids: CASSGRGPDTQYF. V and J are TRBV7-9 and TRBJ2-3; 8 nucleotides agree with TRBD1. The CDR3 covers 13 residues. Germline CDR1 SEHNR, CDR2 FQNEAQ (reference sequence). After removal of 5 bases from V and 4 bases from J, the junction contained 2 bases not matched to a gene.

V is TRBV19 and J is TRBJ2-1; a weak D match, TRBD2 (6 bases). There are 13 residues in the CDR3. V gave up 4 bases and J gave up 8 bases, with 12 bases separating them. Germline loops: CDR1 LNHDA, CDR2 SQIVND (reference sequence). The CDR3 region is CASSRGERDEQFF. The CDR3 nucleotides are TGTGCCAGTAGTAGGGGGGAACGTGATGAGCAGTTCTTC.

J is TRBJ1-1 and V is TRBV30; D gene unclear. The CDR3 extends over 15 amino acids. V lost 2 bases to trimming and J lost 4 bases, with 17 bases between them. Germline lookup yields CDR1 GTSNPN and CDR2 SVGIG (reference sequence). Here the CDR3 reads CAWSRGPGGSTEAFF. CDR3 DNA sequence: TGTGCCTGGAGTAGAGGTCCCGGCGGATCCACTGAAGCTTTCTTT.

CDR3 in amino acids: CASSPSGYLSYEQYF. As DNA, the CDR3 is TGTGCCAGCAGCCCGAGCGGGTATTTGTCCTACGAGCAGTACTTC. The genes are TRBV11-2 and TRBJ2-7; possibly TRBD2 for D (6 bases). V lost 5 bases to trimming and J lost 1 base, with 15 bases between them. The CDR3 loop spans 15 amino acids. Germline CDR1 SGHAT, CDR2 FQNNGV.

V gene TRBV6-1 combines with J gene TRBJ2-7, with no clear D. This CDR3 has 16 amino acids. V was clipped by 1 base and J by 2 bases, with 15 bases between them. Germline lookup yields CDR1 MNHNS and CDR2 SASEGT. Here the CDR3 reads CASSEGLQIATYEQYF. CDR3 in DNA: TGTGCCAGCAGTGAAGGCTTACAGATCGCTACCTACGAGCAGTACTTC.

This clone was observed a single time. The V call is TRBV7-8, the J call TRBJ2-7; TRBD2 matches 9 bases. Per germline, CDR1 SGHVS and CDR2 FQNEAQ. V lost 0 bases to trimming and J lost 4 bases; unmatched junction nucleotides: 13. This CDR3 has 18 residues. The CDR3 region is CASSLAGIGGTSWYEQYF. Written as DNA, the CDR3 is TGTGCCAGCAGCTTAGCGGGAATTGGGGGGACTAGCTGGTACGAGCAGTACTTC. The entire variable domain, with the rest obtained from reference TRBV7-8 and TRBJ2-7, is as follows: GAGVSQSPRYKVAKRGQDVALRCDPISGHVSLFWYQQALGQGPEFLTYFQNEAQLDKSGLPSDRFFAERPEGSVSTLKIQRTQQEDSAVYLCASSLAGIGGTSWYEQYFGPGTRLTVT.

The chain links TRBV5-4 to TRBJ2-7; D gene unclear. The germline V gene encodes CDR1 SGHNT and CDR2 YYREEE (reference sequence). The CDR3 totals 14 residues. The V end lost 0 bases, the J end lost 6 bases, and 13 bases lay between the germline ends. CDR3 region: CASSLERAYGEQYF. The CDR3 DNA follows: TGTGCCAGCAGCTTGGAGAGAGCATACGGCGAGCAGTACTTC.

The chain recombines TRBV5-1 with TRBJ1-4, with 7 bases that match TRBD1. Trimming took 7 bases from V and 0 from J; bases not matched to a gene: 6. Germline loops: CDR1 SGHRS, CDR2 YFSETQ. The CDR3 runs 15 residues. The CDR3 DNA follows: TGCGCCAGCCGTAATACAGGGGCAACTAATGAAAAACTGTTTTTT. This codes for CASRNTGATNEKLFF.